A single sample is the source of the 25 T cell receptor beta chains below, sequenced in a study of cytomegalovirus exposure and HLA in healthy donors. Primers for the PCR totalled 60 Vbeta and 13 Jbeta. Repertoires were generated with immunoSEQ multiplex PCR, while TCRdb's copy carries only in-frame clones and drops some. Of about 200,000 clones listed, approximately 70% are singletons. Sequencing was carried out using PBMCs. The receptors originated from a middle-aged man in good health and CMV-seropositive.

The genes are TRBV5-6 and TRBJ2-2, with 7 bases identical to TRBD1. In germline, CDR1 is SGHDT, CDR2 YYEEEE. The CDR3 length is 15 residues. J was trimmed by 5 bases and V by 3 bases; bases with no gene match: 7. The CDR3 DNA follows: TGTGCCAGCAGCTCGACAGGGATGCGGACCGGGGAGCTGTTTTTT. This codes for CASSSTGMRTGELFF. The whole variable domain, filled in from reference TRBV5-6 and TRBJ2-2, reads DAGVTQSPTHLIKTRGQQVTLRCSPKSGHDTVSWYQQALGQGPQFIFQYYEEEERQRGNFPDRFSGHQFPNYSSELNVNALLLGDSALYLCASSSTGMRTGELFFGEGSRLTVL.

This sequence joins TRBV7-3 and TRBJ2-3; a weak D match, TRBD1 (6 bases). The germline V gene encodes CDR1 SGHTA and CDR2 FQGTGA. This CDR3 is 13 amino acids long. The V and J ends lost 1 base and 6 bases respectively, with 8 bases between them. This chain's CDR3 is CASSLNRGDTQYF. The CDR3 nucleotides are TGTGCCAGCAGCTTAAATAGGGGGGATACGCAGTATTTT.

This chain links TRBV7-9 with TRBJ1-2, with unresolved D. V was shortened by 5 bases and J by 5 bases, with 18 bases between the two germline ends. The CDR3 covers 15 residues. Germline V gene data show CDR1 as SEHNR and CDR2 as FQNEAQ (reference sequence). Here the CDR3 DNA reads TGTGCCAGCAGCCGATACAGCCAGTCGGGGTATGGCTACACCTTC. This encodes CASSRYSQSGYGYTF.

The gene calls are TRBV9 and TRBJ1-4; 11 bases fit TRBD1. The CDR3 contains 16 residues. In germline, CDR1 is SGDLS, CDR2 YYNGEE. The ends lost 0 bases at V and 7 bases at J; junction bases unmatched: 5. CDR3 protein: CASSVGTGGKGEKLFF. The CDR3 DNA is TGTGCCAGCAGCGTAGGGACAGGGGGCAAGGGTGAAAAACTGTTTTTT. Looking up the rest from reference TRBV9 and TRBJ1-4 gives the full variable domain: DSGVTQTPKHLITATGQRVTLRCSPRSGDLSVYWYQQSLDQGLQFLIQYYNGEERAKGNILERFSAQQFPDLHSELNLSSLELGDSALYFCASSVGTGGKGEKLFFGSGTQLSVL.

The CDR3 region has the DNA TGTGCCAGCAGTGAAGGACGGGTTGGGGGGGGAGGCAACACCATATATTTT. It is translated as CASSEGRVGGGGNTIYF. V gene TRBV6-1 combines with J gene TRBJ1-3; weak D call: TRBD1 (5 bases). Trimming removed 1 base at V and 7 bases at J, with 20 bases between. Per germline, CDR1 MNHNS and CDR2 SASEGT. CDR3 length: 17 amino acids.

This chain joins TRBV18 and TRBJ1-3; TRBD1 is a possible D gene (5 bases). CDR1 is KGHSH, CDR2 LQKENI, per germline. Trimming stripped 2 bases from V and 0 bases from J, with 11 bases between. CDR3 length: 16 amino acids. This CDR3 is CASSPADSYSGNTIYF. The CDR3 bases are TGTGCCAGCTCACCAGCCGACAGCTACTCTGGAAACACCATATATTTT. The entire variable domain, with the rest obtained from reference TRBV18 and TRBJ1-3, is as follows: NAGVMQNPRHLVRRRGQEARLRCSPMKGHSHVYWYRQLPEEGLKFMVYLQKENIIDESGMPKERFSAEFPKEGPSILRIQQVVRGDSAAYFCASSPADSYSGNTIYFGEGSWLTVV.

This clone was observed a few times. This chain connects TRBV6-1 to TRBJ2-3; 7 nucleotides line up with TRBD2. Germline V gives CDR1 MNHNS, CDR2 SASEGT. V lost 10 bases to trimming and J lost 2 bases; unmatched junction nucleotides: 9. The length of the CDR3 is 14 residues. The CDR3 DNA sequence: TGTGCCAACCTCCGGGACTACATCACAGATACGCAGTATTTT. It codes for CANLRDYITDTQYF.

The V call is TRBV5-1, the J call TRBJ2-2; 10 bases are a match to TRBD1. The CDR3 totals 15 residues. From germline, CDR1 is SGHRS and CDR2 YFSETQ. V dropped 5 bases and J dropped 6; count of bases not matched to a gene: 7. The CDR3 DNA follows: TGCGCCAGCAGGTCCGGGACAGGGGACTCCGGGGAGCTGTTTTTT. Translating it yields CASRSGTGDSGELFF.

The V and J genes are TRBV27 and TRBJ1-6, with TRBD1 matching over 7 bases. CDR1 MNHEY and CDR2 SMNVEV come from the germline V gene (reference sequence). V shed 4 bases, J shed 9 bases, and the junction held 6 bases outside the gene matches. CDR3 length: 14 residues. The CDR3 is CASSYPGGGSPLHF. CDR3 nucleotide sequence: TGTGCCAGCAGTTATCCAGGGGGAGGTTCACCCCTCCACTTT.

The rearrangement joins TRBV4-3 to TRBJ2-1; 12 positions agree with TRBD2. Trimming took 1 base from V and 5 from J; bases not matched to a gene: 12. The CDR3 loop spans 19 amino acids. CDR1 and CDR2 from the germline V gene are LGHNA and YSLEER. The CDR3 DNA reads TGCGCCAGCAGCCAAGGCTCTAGCGGGGGGGCAGAAGGGGACAATGAGCAGTTCTTC. The encoded protein is CASSQGSSGGAEGDNEQFF.

This chain joins TRBV5-4 and TRBJ2-3; a possible D gene is TRBD2 (6 bases). The V gene lost 5 bases and the J gene lost 2 bases, with 15 bases spanning the gap. In germline, CDR1 is SGHNT, CDR2 YYREEE (reference sequence). The CDR3 has 15 residues. DNA for the CDR3: TGTGCCAGCAGGAATCCTAGCGCTGCCACAGATACGCAGTATTTT. Its protein product is CASRNPSAATDTQYF.

The table lists this clone with a count of one. This chain connects TRBV29-1 to TRBJ1-2; D ambiguous. Trimming took 0 bases from V and 7 from J, leaving 15 bases between them. The CDR3 has 14 amino acids. Germline V gives CDR1 SQVTM, CDR2 ANQGSEA. CDR3 nucleotide sequence: TGCAGCGTTGAAGATATGAGAGTCAGAGGTGGCTACACCTTC. It translates to CSVEDMRVRGGYTF. The complete variable domain, with remaining parts taken from reference TRBV29-1 and TRBJ1-2, reads SAVISQKPSRDICQRGTSLTIQCQVDSQVTMMFWYRQQPGQSLTLIATANQGSEATYESGFVIDKFPISRPNLTFSTLTVSNMSPEDSSIYLCSVEDMRVRGGYTFGSGTRLTVV.

This clone was counted only a few times. The chain has TRBV5-6 and TRBJ2-3, with D maybe TRBD2 (5 bases). There are 15 residues in the CDR3. In germline, CDR1 is SGHDT, CDR2 YYEEEE. The germline V and J ends were trimmed by 0 bases and 3 bases, with 11 bases remaining between them. This CDR3 reads CASSLALASTDTQYF. CDR3 coding DNA: TGTGCCAGCAGCTTGGCGCTAGCTTCTACAGATACGCAGTATTTT.

This clone appeared once. CDR3 sequence reads: CASSPPLPSYNEQFF. DNA for the CDR3: TGTGCCAGCAGCCCCCCGCTACCCTCATACAATGAGCAGTTCTTC. V gene TRBV13 combines with J gene TRBJ2-1; D not resolved. Germline-derived CDR1 and CDR2 are PRHDT and FYEKMQ (reference sequence). Trimming removed 5 bases at V and 4 bases at J, with 15 bases between. This CDR3 has 15 residues.

This clone was seen a few times. The J gene is TRBJ1-1, the V gene TRBV7-2, with 11 nucleotides matching TRBD1. With 4 bases clipped from V and 1 base from J, the junction kept 5 bases outside the gene matches. The V gene's germline CDR1 is SGHTA and CDR2 FQGNSA. This CDR3 is built from 16 residues. The CDR3 region is CASSYGQGAPNTEAFF. In DNA form, the CDR3 reads TGTGCCAGCAGCTACGGACAGGGGGCGCCGAACACTGAAGCTTTCTTT.

This clone was seen only a few times. The chain recombines TRBV28 with TRBJ1-1; 7 bases map to TRBD1. V trimming: 3 bases; J trimming: 10 bases; junction bases outside the gene matches: 8. This CDR3 has 13 amino acids. The germline gives CDR1 MDHEN, CDR2 SYDVKM. The CDR3 is CASSLPGQDVAFF. Here the CDR3 DNA reads TGTGCCAGCAGTTTGCCCGGACAGGACGTAGCTTTCTTT.

This clone was counted a single time. The chain links TRBV7-2 to TRBJ2-3; 8 nucleotides match TRBD2. The CDR3 length is 18 residues. CDR1 and CDR2 from the germline V gene are SGHTA and FQGNSA. With 4 bases clipped from V and 2 bases from J, the junction kept 14 bases outside the gene matches. The CDR3, as DNA: TGTGCCAGCAGCTCCCTTACGGTGGCGGGGGGCAACACAGATACGCAGTATTTT. Residues: CASSSLTVAGGNTDTQYF.

V usage is TRBV11-1 and J usage is TRBJ2-3, with TRBD1 matching over 7 bases. Trimming took 1 base from V and 3 from J; bases not matched to a gene: 7. The CDR3 is made up of 16 amino acids. Germline values: CDR1 SGHAT, CDR2 FQDESV (reference sequence). The CDR3 loop is CASSLGGGGSTDTQYF. The CDR3 DNA sequence: TGTGCCAGCAGCTTAGGAGGGGGCGGCTCTACAGATACGCAGTATTTT.

This clone appeared a few times. V usage is TRBV9 and J usage is TRBJ2-2, with a tentative D call TRBD1 (6 bases). CDR3 size: 14 residues. Trimming left V 4 bases short and J 4 bases short, with 11 bases between. CDR1 is SGDLS and CDR2 is YYNGEE in the germline V gene. CDR3 loop: CASSQGSSTGELFF. The CDR3 bases are TGTGCCAGCAGCCAGGGGTCGAGCACCGGGGAGCTGTTTTTT.

V gene TRBV7-9 combines with J gene TRBJ1-4; D is unresolved. Germline loops: CDR1 SEHNR, CDR2 FQNEAQ (reference sequence). The CDR3 spans 16 residues. With 1 base removed from V and 4 bases from J, the gap between germline ends came to 13 bases. The CDR3 coding sequence is TGTGCCAGCAGCTTAGGACTCGGAGGCCTTAATGAAAAACTGTTTTTT. Encoded protein: CASSLGLGGLNEKLFF.

The V gene is TRBV25-1, the J gene TRBJ2-7, with D tentatively TRBD1 (6 bases). The CDR3 covers 14 residues. CDR1 MGHDK and CDR2 SYGVNS come from the germline V gene. The V gene lost 5 bases and the J gene lost 3 bases, with 14 bases spanning the gap. The CDR3 DNA reads TGTGCCAGCAGTTTAGGCAGGGGCTTCTACGAGCAGTACTTC. It yields the protein CASSLGRGFYEQYF.

V and J are TRBV28 and TRBJ1-1, with D perhaps TRBD1 (5 bases). This CDR3 contains 13 residues. V was pared by 4 bases and J by 12 bases, with 18 bases between. Germline V gene lookup returns CDR1 MDHEN and CDR2 SYDVKM. CDR3 sequence reads: CASSYQLGGEPFF. The CDR3 DNA is TGTGCCAGCAGTTATCAGTTGGGGGGGGAACCTTTCTTT. The whole variable domain, filled in from reference TRBV28 and TRBJ1-1, reads DVKVTQSSRYLVKRTGEKVFLECVQDMDHENMFWYRQDPGLGLRLIYFSYDVKMKEKGDIPEGYSVSREKKERFSLILESASTNQTSMYLCASSYQLGGEPFFGQGTRLTVV.

This clone was seen more than once but under ten times. The rearrangement links TRBV5-1 to TRBJ1-1; weak D call: TRBD1 (5 bases). V dropped 1 base and J dropped 5 bases, with 15 bases sitting between them. There are 15 residues in the CDR3. The germline gives CDR1 SGHRS, CDR2 YFSETQ. CDR3 loop: CASSLLGGVETEAFF. The CDR3 DNA sequence: TGCGCCAGCAGCTTGCTCGGAGGGGTGGAGACTGAAGCTTTCTTT.

The chain is built from TRBV5-1 and TRBJ1-4; 8 bases line up with TRBD1. V dropped 4 bases and J dropped 8; count of bases not matched to a gene: 10. CDR3 length equals 15 residues. Germline loops: CDR1 SGHRS, CDR2 YFSETQ. The DNA of the CDR3 is TGCGCCAGCAGCGTCACCGGGACAGGAGAGGAAAAACTGTTTTTT. The encoded protein is CASSVTGTGEEKLFF.

The V gene is TRBV11-2, the J gene TRBJ1-1, with TRBD1 identical over 9 bases. CDR1 and CDR2 (germline): SGHAT, FQNNGV. This CDR3 has 14 residues. Germline trimming cut 5 bases from V and 4 bases from J; bases unmatched to any gene: 5. The DNA of the CDR3 is TGTGCCAGCAGCCCAAGGACAGGGGCCACTGAAGCTTTCTTT. Amino acids: CASSPRTGATEAFF.